These T cell receptor beta chains were read from a single sample in a study of T cells in Graves' hyperthyroidism and ophthalmopathy. TCRdb processed the multiplex PCR reads anew with MiXCR; each CDR3 protein has one entry. The sample includes a few hundred thousand distinct CDR3 sequences, more than 20% of them seen just once. Sequenced material: blood. These receptors all stem from a man aged 18-30 years with Graves' hyperthyroidism. Each CDR3 is given without its conserved first and last residue. The order of the fields is J gene, D gene, V gene, CDR3 protein. The D gene is left open where the match is weak.

>TRBJ2-7|.|TRBV3-1
ASGPRGAFSYEQY
>TRBJ2-5|.|TRBV7-8
ASSLTNPETQY
>TRBJ1-1|TRBD1|TRBV19
ASSHGGGGMNTEAF
>TRBJ1-5|.|TRBV19
ASSILTTQGQPQH
>TRBJ2-7|TRBD1|TRBV30
AWSPRDRRHGEQY
>TRBJ1-5|TRBD1|TRBV29-1
SVRDRGPYQPQH
>TRBJ1-1|TRBD1|TRBV6-1
ASEQGRGAEAF
>TRBJ2-2|.|TRBV6-1
ASSEAAGANTGELF
>TRBJ2-7|TRBD2|TRBV5-1
ASCLLAGGPYEQY
>TRBJ1-1|TRBD1|TRBV6-1
ASSPGGEDTEAF
>TRBJ2-7|.|TRBV14
ASSHLGATYEQY
>TRBJ1-2|.|TRBV6-1
ASSPGSLRLNYGYT
>TRBJ1-5|.|TRBV4-1
ASSQPNLPDQPQH
>TRBJ2-3|.|TRBV6-1
ASSESGDTQY
>TRBJ2-7|.|TRBV18
ASSPLETLSEQY
>TRBJ2-5|.|TRBV29-1
SVRTGETQY
>TRBJ1-5|TRBD1|TRBV20-1
SARITGTAFEPQH
>TRBJ2-7|TRBD1|TRBV20-1
SARLRQGGISSYEQY
>TRBJ1-2|.|TRBV6-1
ASSPSGLPNYGYT
>TRBJ2-2|.|TRBV6-2/TRBV6-3
ASSYSIFVRQRTGELF
>TRBJ2-5|TRBD2|TRBV6-2/TRBV6-3
ASSYGLAGGYQETQY
>TRBJ1-6|.|TRBV20-1
SARDGGNSPLH
>TRBJ2-7|.|TRBV6-2/TRBV6-3
ASSSRWGGENEQY
>TRBJ2-7|TRBD2|TRBV28
AINTSGATYEQY
>TRBJ1-1|.|TRBV28
ASTEEGLSTEAF
>TRBJ2-3|TRBD1|TRBV13
ASSPRSGQGTDTQY
>TRBJ2-7|.|TRBV29-1
SVGRGDGTTYEQY
>TRBJ1-1|TRBD1|TRBV7-9
ASSVGQGAAF
>TRBJ1-2|.|TRBV19
ASHDRRGYKNYGYT
>TRBJ2-7|.|TRBV7-8
ASSLTTLTEYYEQY
>TRBJ1-1|.|TRBV6-1
ASSEFRSREAF
>TRBJ1-5|TRBD1|TRBV6-1
ASQPGTGGSGAQH
>TRBJ2-7|TRBD1|TRBV4-1
ASSQATGARGEQY
>TRBJ2-5|.|TRBV11-2
ASSLDLLPATTQY
>TRBJ2-2|.|TRBV5-4
ASSLKQGTGELF
>TRBJ2-7|TRBD2|TRBV29-1
SVRSPSGGSSYEQY
>TRBJ1-2|.|TRBV5-6
ASSLYRPYGYT
>TRBJ1-5|.|TRBV20-1
SASMRGGNQPQH
>TRBJ1-1|.|TRBV19
ASSIGGDTEAF
>TRBJ2-3|TRBD2|TRBV11-2
ASSAAGGRGTQY
>TRBJ2-5|TRBD2|TRBV12-3/TRBV12-4
ASSLRTSGRSQETQY